This T cell receptor beta chain was found in a study of identical twins (dated by TCRdb to the mid-2010s). Context from the whole study: To test whether fetal clonotypes persist, the study used deep sequencing on TCR alpha and beta repertoires from monozygotic twins, unrelated adults of various ages, and cord blood. Replicate twin experiments were performed at different times using different library preparation protocols to rule out contamination. On the study overall, not on this receptor specifically: Zero-insertion analyses could be partly confounded by invariant T cells such as MAIT and iNKT, although diverse VJ usage argued against such confounding for most clonotypes. Recombination models systematically underestimated out-of-frame TCR alpha sharing in monozygotic twins but agreed with sharing between unrelated individuals. Abundant cord blood beta clonotypes carried fewer insertions; young adult naive repertoires showed a weaker similar trend, while memory repertoires showed none. Compared with coincidental sharing between unrelated individuals, out-of-frame TCR alpha sequences shared between twins showed an excess of sequences with low generation probability. Because the same donors could not be followed over many years, conclusions were based on cross-sectional statistical analysis. In beta out-of-frame sequences, excess twin sharing was weaker, because having fewer shared sequences lowered the signal-to-noise ratio.

Every donor was a healthy Caucasian. The twin cohort consisted of three pairs of female monozygotic twins, all aged 18 to 29 years. Peripheral blood mononuclear cells were the source from which RNA for the TCR libraries was isolated. Libraries were constructed by 5' RACE. Sequencer: Illumina HiSeq 2000. Template switching introduced a universal primer binding site; the final cDNA contained a unique molecular identifier, enabling accurate counting of TCR cDNA molecules. Specific primers in the conserved constant-segment region were used to synthesize first-strand cDNA for the TCR alpha and beta chains. To control for contamination, every cDNA library carried two barcodes: a SMART-Mk sample barcode plus Illumina barcodes. TruSeq adapter sequences and Illumina sample barcodes were added in two successive PCR steps. The TCR alpha and beta cDNA libraries were sequenced on the Illumina HiSeq platform using custom primers. As for the original processing: Unique molecular identifiers were extracted from raw reads with MiGEC, and CDR3 positions were determined with MiXCR. Recombination models were inferred per individual with the repgenHMM and IGoR tools using an EM algorithm. The tcR package in R was used for shared clonotype analysis, with sharing normalized by the product of cloneset sizes. Out-of-frame nonproductive sequences were analyzed to study raw recombination free of thymic and clonal selection effects. TCRdb applied fastp at Q25 and MiXCR to the public reads, then kept only in-frame beta chains. Each entry merges the rows of one CDR3 protein and shows their most common DNA and genes. TCRdb's processing, not the authors', yielded these V and J calls. The sample table contains about 890,000 distinct CDR3 sequences; only one count was recorded for 12% of them. About 1.6% of the sample goes to the ten largest clones.

Of note for this clonotype: No antigen is known for it. There are no base qualities to consult, and no much larger clone falls within one base.

The same data also went into a second study, on yellow fever vaccine responses in identical twins. Taken from the second paper: The T cell response to vaccination in identical twins was reported by the authors to appear partly convergent and partly personalized. Focusing on identical twins, the study followed the T cell clones that responded to the vaccine, and did so with precision.

This TCR came from a woman between 18 and 29 years old in good health. Sequences were obtained from PBMCs.

At the DNA level, the sequence is TGTGCCAGCAGCTGGGACAGCGCTAACACCGGGGAGCTGTTTTTT. This encodes CASSWDSANTGELFF. The chain was built from TRBV7-2 and TRBJ2-2; 7 central nucleotides agree with TRBD1. CDR1 and CDR2 (SGHTA, FQGNSA) derive from the germline V gene. CDR3 length: 15 amino acids, cysteine to phenylalanine. The only DNA kept is the CDR3, 45 bases in frame from the first base. After removal of 4 bases from V and 2 bases from J, the junction retains 4 bases not matched to a gene.